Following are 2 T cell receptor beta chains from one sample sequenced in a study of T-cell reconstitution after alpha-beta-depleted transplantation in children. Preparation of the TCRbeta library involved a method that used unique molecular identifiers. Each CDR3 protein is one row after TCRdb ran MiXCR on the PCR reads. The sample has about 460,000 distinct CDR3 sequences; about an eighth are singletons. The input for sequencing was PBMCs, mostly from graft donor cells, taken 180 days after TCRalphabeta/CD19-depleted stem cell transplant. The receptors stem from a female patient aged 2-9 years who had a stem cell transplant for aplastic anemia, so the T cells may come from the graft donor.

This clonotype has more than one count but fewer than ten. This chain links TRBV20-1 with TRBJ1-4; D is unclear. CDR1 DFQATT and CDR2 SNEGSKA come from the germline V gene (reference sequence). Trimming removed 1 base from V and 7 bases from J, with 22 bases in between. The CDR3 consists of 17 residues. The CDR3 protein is CSARGGVRAPPGEKLFF. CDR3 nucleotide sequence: TGCAGTGCTAGAGGAGGTGTGAGGGCCCCACCCGGTGAAAAACTGTTTTTT.

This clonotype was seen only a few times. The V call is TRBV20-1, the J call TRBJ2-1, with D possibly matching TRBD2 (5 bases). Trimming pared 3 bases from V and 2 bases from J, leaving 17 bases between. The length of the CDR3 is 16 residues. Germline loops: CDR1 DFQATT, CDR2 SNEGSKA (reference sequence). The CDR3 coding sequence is TGCAGTGCTAGGTCTAGCCCCTTCTACACCTACAATGAGCAGTTCTTC. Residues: CSARSSPFYTYNEQFF.